This T cell receptor (beta chain) comes out of a study of blood T cell repertoires in COVID-19. The wider study: Researchers got acute and convalescent COVID-19 samples from the United States, Italy and Spain. Sources were T cells, B-cell-depleted T cells, or PBMCs; the material itself was cDNA or gDNA.

Original methodology: Amplifying reference gene primers gave estimates of nucleated cell counts. The protocol was immunoSEQ multiplex PCR, while the TCRdb copy is restricted to in-frame clones and leaves out a portion. V and J calls and clone size are given by that table; D and trimming were obtained from the DNA. The data contain some 670,000 clones, about nine tenths of them singletons. The germline CDR1 and CDR2 sequences are LNHDA and SQIVND (reference sequence). Trimming cost V 5 bases and J 7 bases, with 20 bases left between them. This CDR3 contains 15 residues. The sequenced sample was peripheral blood. This sequence originates from a woman aged 18-30 years with acute or convalescent COVID-19. The V gene is TRBV19, the J gene TRBJ2-5; D possibly corresponds to TRBD1 (6 bases). The CDR3 reads CASSVSGTKKGTQYF. In DNA form, the CDR3 reads TGTGCCAGTAGTGTTTCCGGGACAAAAAAAGGGACCCAGTACTTC. Supplemented by reference TRBV19 and TRBJ2-5, the full variable domain reads DGGITQSPKYLFRKEGQNVTLSCEQNLNHDAMYWYRQDPGQGLRLIYYSQIVNDFQKGDIAEGYSVSREKKESFPLTVTSAQKNPTAFYLCASSVSGTKKGTQYFGPGTRLLVL.